This T cell receptor beta chain derives from a study of post-analysis software for immune sequencing data. Study-wide results and caveats: People with multiple sclerosis had a significantly lower normalized Chao1 diversity than controls did.

Unique molecular identifiers were carried by the TCR beta cDNA libraries. TCRdb called the PCR reads again in MiXCR, with one record for every CDR3 protein. Of approximately 770,000 distinct CDR3 sequences listed, under 60% are singletons. Worth noting for this clonotype: Antigen unknown.

The sample consisted of blood. The TCR sequence derives from a girl between 10 and 17 years old with multiple sclerosis.

CDR3 nucleotides: TGTGCCAGCAGCTCCTACGTGGGTCTAAACATTCAGTACTTC. Its translation: CASSSYVGLNIQYF. This chain connects TRBV7-3 to TRBJ2-4; D ambiguous. The CDR3 extends over 14 amino acids. Per the germline V gene, CDR1 is SGHTA and CDR2 is FQGTGA. V lost 4 bases, J lost 6 bases, and 13 bases lay in between.